Below, one T cell receptor beta chain is given with its context. These data are taken from a study of blood T cell repertoires in COVID-19. TCRdb's table, derived via immunoSEQ multiplex PCR, lists solely in-frame clones and lacks some. Of about 49,000 clones detected, 70% to 90% appear once; the ten largest clones hold around 5%. Looked up from germline, CDR1 is MNHNS and CDR2 is SASEGT. The CDR3 length is 13 residues. V lost 2 bases and J 1 base, leaving 6 bases between the germline ends. This receptor was taken from a man between 35 and 55 years old with active COVID-19. The chain joins TRBV6-1 to TRBJ2-7; a possible D gene is TRBD1 (6 bases). Sequenced material: peripheral blood. The CDR3 spells CASSETGSYEQYF. In DNA, the CDR3 is TGTGCCAGCAGTGAAACAGGGTCCTACGAGCAGTACTTC.